This TCR beta chain came from a study of immune evolution from preneoplasia to lung adenocarcinoma. The study's findings and limits: Clonality was highest in normal lung, lower in later-stage lesions apparently.

Each case's diagnosis was confirmed by two pathologists on H&E. Using immunoSEQ multiplex PCR, the repertoire was profiled, and TCRdb retains in-frame clones only, with some absent. Of some 8,200 clones in the sample, roughly 80% are singletons; the top ten hold 2% to 2.5%. To note about this clone: What it recognizes is unknown.

Sequences were obtained from FFPE invasive lung adenocarcinoma tissue. This clonotype was obtained from a person between 50 and 70 years old with lung adenocarcinoma.

The CDR3 region is CASSQARLIYNEQFF. The CDR3 DNA sequence: TGTGCCAGCAGCCAAGCCAGGCTGATCTACAATGAGCAGTTCTTC. The chain couples TRBV14 to TRBJ2-1; D ambiguous. The CDR3 is made up of 15 amino acids. Germline V gives CDR1 SGHDN, CDR2 FVKESK. V lost 1 base, J lost 3 bases, and 10 bases lay in between.